Listed below are T cell receptor beta chains from one sample, sequenced in a study of blood T cell repertoires in COVID-19. Clones were read by immunoSEQ multiplex PCR, and TCRdb kept only the in-frame ones, dropping some. This sample carries around 300,000 clones, 90% of them seen once, and the ten largest clones take approximately 4%. Sequencing was done on a sample of PBMCs or T cells enriched from blood (not recorded which). The receptor source for this set is a woman younger than 35 with acute COVID-19. Each CDR3 is given with its conserved first and last residue. A D gene is named only where the DNA matches it firmly. Size is omitted from some rows. Given values are once, few, many or a class for expanded clones.

j_call	d_call	v_call	clone_size	cdr3_nt	cdr3_aa
TRBJ2-3	.	TRBV7-2	.	TGTGCCAGCAGCTTACTTATCGGGGAAACGCAGTATTTT	CASSLLIGETQYF
TRBJ1-1	.	TRBV5-1	.	TGCGCCAGCAGCCTCACGGGGGGCTCTGAAGCTTTCTTT	CASSLTGGSEAFF
TRBJ2-7	TRBD1	TRBV27	.	TGTGCCAGCAGTTTATTGGGACAGGGAGCCTACGAGCAGTACTTC	CASSLLGQGAYEQYF
TRBJ1-5	TRBD1	TRBV5-6	once	TGTGCCAGCAGCTTGGCAGGGGGCGGTAATCAGCCCCAGCATTTT	CASSLAGGGNQPQHF
TRBJ1-5	.	TRBV28	.	TGTGCCAGCAGCGATTTGAGACAGATGAATCAGCCCCAGCATTTT	CASSDLRQMNQPQHF
TRBJ2-7	.	TRBV12-3/TRBV12-4	.	TGTGCCAGCAGTTCACAGAACGAGCAGTACTTC	CASSSQNEQYF
TRBJ1-1	TRBD1	TRBV5-1	.	TGCGCCAGCACCCGATCGACAGGGGGCCTGGAGAACACTGAAGCTTTCTTT	CASTRSTGGLENTEAFF
TRBJ2-7	.	TRBV11-2	once	TGTGCCAGCAGCTTAGAATTCGGCTACGAGCAGTACTTC	CASSLEFGYEQYF
TRBJ1-1	TRBD1	TRBV14	.	TGTGCCAGCAGCCAAGCTGGACAGGGGGCGCGGAACACTGAAGCTTTCTTT	CASSQAGQGARNTEAFF
TRBJ2-7	TRBD2	TRBV28	.	TGTGCCAGCAGTTTAGCGAGCGGGAGGGGCGAGCAGTACTTC	CASSLASGRGEQYF
TRBJ1-2	.	TRBV27	.	TGTGCCAGCAGTCCCTCTAGCCATAGGGCTGGCTACACCTTC	CASSPSSHRAGYTF
TRBJ2-7	TRBD2	TRBV7-2	.	TGTGCCAGCAGCCCGAGCGGGGGAGCTAGCGGGAGGAACGAGCAGTACTTC	CASSPSGGASGRNEQYF
TRBJ1-5	.	TRBV7-2	once	TGTGCCAGCAGCTTACAGGGAGGGGATCAGCCCCAGCATTTT	CASSLQGGDQPQHF
TRBJ2-3	TRBD2	TRBV3-1/TRBV3-2	.	TGTGCCAGCAGCCAAGAAAGAATAGCGGGATACACAGATACGCAGTATTTT	CASSQERIAGYTDTQYF
TRBJ1-4	.	TRBV19	.	TGTGCCAGTACCCTCGACAGGAGGACTAATGAAAAACTGTTTTTT	CASTLDRRTNEKLFF
TRBJ2-3	TRBD2	TRBV27	.	TGTGCCAGCAGTCATCAGACCCCACGACTAGCGGGAGGAAGCACAGATACGCAGTATTTT	CASSHQTPRLAGGSTDTQYF
TRBJ2-1	.	TRBV9	.	TGTGCCAGCAGCGTAGTTGGCCATGAGCAGTTCTTC	CASSVVGHEQFF
TRBJ1-1	.	TRBV7-9	.	TGTGCCAGCAGCTTAGCGCGGAACACTGAAGCTTTCTTT	CASSLARNTEAFF
TRBJ1-2	.	TRBV6-2/TRBV6-3	.	TGTGCCAGCAGTTATGGAGGGATCGGTCACTATGGCTACACCTTC	CASSYGGIGHYGYTF
TRBJ1-4	.	TRBV2	.	TGTGCCAGCGGGGGATGGGGACTGAATGAAAAACTGTTTTTT	CASGGWGLNEKLFF
TRBJ1-1	TRBD1	TRBV12-5	few	TGTGCTAGTGGACAGCCGGGACAGGGAACTGAAGCTTTCTTT	CASGQPGQGTEAFF
TRBJ1-4	.	TRBV18	.	TGTGCCAGCTCACGCGGAATCAATGAAAAACTGTTTTTT	CASSRGINEKLFF
TRBJ1-4	.	TRBV9	.	TGTGCCAGCAGCGTACGCGTAGGCGGGGGTGAAAAACTGTTTTTT	CASSVRVGGGEKLFF
TRBJ2-3	TRBD2	TRBV9	.	TGTGCCAGCAGCGGGGAGGGGAGCGCGACAGATACGCAGTATTTT	CASSGEGSATDTQYF
TRBJ1-4	.	TRBV19	.	TGTGCCAGTAGTATAAATAGCGGTTATAATGAAAAACTGTTTTTT	CASSINSGYNEKLFF
TRBJ2-1	TRBD2	TRBV28	.	TGTGCCAGCAGTTCTTGGACTAGCGGGAACAACGATGAGCAGTTCTTC	CASSSWTSGNNDEQFF
TRBJ2-1	TRBD2	TRBV11-2	.	TGTGCCAGCAGCTTAGATTTCGTGACTAGCGGATACAATGAGCAGTTCTTC	CASSLDFVTSGYNEQFF
TRBJ2-2	.	TRBV28	.	TGTGCCAGCAGTTTAGGTCAGGTTACCGGGGAGCTGTTTTTT	CASSLGQVTGELFF
TRBJ2-3	TRBD2	TRBV3-1/TRBV3-2	.	TGTGCCAGCAGCCCACTAGCGGGAGGCCCAGATACGCAGTATTTT	CASSPLAGGPDTQYF
TRBJ2-1	TRBD1	TRBV27	.	TGTGCCAGCAGTCCCCGACAGGGGGCCTATGAGCAGTTCTTC	CASSPRQGAYEQFF
TRBJ2-2	TRBD1	TRBV27	once	TGTGCCAGCAGTTTGGGGACAGGGGGCCTCGACACCGGGGAGCTGTTTTTT	CASSLGTGGLDTGELFF
TRBJ2-4	.	TRBV7-8	.	TGTGCCAGCAGCTTAGTTTTGGGGCTCCAAAACATTCAGTACTTC	CASSLVLGLQNIQYF
TRBJ1-1	.	TRBV10-1	.	TGCGCCAGCAGTGAGTCTGAGGGGAACACTGAAGCTTTCTTT	CASSESEGNTEAFF
TRBJ1-1	.	TRBV5-8	.	TGTGCCAGCAGCTTGGTACAGGGAAGGACTGAAGCTTTCTTT	CASSLVQGRTEAFF
TRBJ1-5	.	TRBV19	.	TGTGCCAGTAGTTCCGTGGCGGGGGGCTATCAGCCCCAGCATTTT	CASSSVAGGYQPQHF
TRBJ2-7	TRBD2	TRBV7-6	.	TGTGCCAGTGGGCCCGCTAGCGGGGTCTACGAGCAGTACTTC	CASGPASGVYEQYF
TRBJ2-1	TRBD2	TRBV9	.	TGTGCCAGCAGCGTATCGGCTAGCGGGAGGGTGGAAGAGCAGTTCTTC	CASSVSASGRVEEQFF
TRBJ2-7	.	TRBV7-2	.	TGTGCCAGCAGCTTAGGACTCACCGCCTCCTACGAGCAGTACTTC	CASSLGLTASYEQYF
TRBJ1-1	TRBD1	TRBV6-5	.	TGTGCCAGCAGATACCGGGACAGGTACGATTTT	CASRYRDRYDF
TRBJ1-6	TRBD1	TRBV28	few	TGTGCCAGCAGGCGGGGTGGGACAGCTTATAATTCACCCCTCCACTTT	CASRRGGTAYNSPLHF
TRBJ2-1	.	TRBV28	.	TGTGCCAGCAGTTTAGCGGGGGCCTCCTACAATGAGCAGTTCTTC	CASSLAGASYNEQFF
TRBJ2-7	.	TRBV5-1	.	TGCGCCAGCAGCTTGGTGGCGGGGGCGTCCTACGAGCAGTACTTC	CASSLVAGASYEQYF
TRBJ2-2	TRBD2	TRBV2	.	TGTGCCACCGGGGGGGGAACCGGGGAGCTGTTTTTT	CATGGGTGELFF
TRBJ2-7	.	TRBV18	.	TGTGCCAGCTCACCGCGGGGAAACGAGCAGTACTTC	CASSPRGNEQYF
TRBJ1-4	TRBD1	TRBV7-8	.	TGTGCCAGCAGCTTAGTGGCAGGGGGAACTAATGAAAAACTGTTTTTT	CASSLVAGGTNEKLFF
TRBJ1-2	.	TRBV19	.	TGTGCCAGTAGTGAATGGGGCATAAACTATGGCTACACCTTC	CASSEWGINYGYTF
TRBJ1-2	TRBD1	TRBV28	.	TGTGCCAGCACCGGGACAGGGGGAAGCTATGGCTACACCTTC	CASTGTGGSYGYTF
TRBJ2-3	TRBD2	TRBV7-2	few	TGTGCCAGCAGCCTACTAGGGACTAGCGGGTTCGGAGATACGCAGTATTTT	CASSLLGTSGFGDTQYF
TRBJ2-7	.	TRBV9	.	TGTGCCAGCAGCGGGAGGTCCGGAGCCGAGCAGTACTTC	CASSGRSGAEQYF
TRBJ2-3	TRBD2	TRBV28	.	TGTGCCAGCAGTCCTATAGCGGGAGCCCCTCTAGGTAGCACAGATACGCAGTATTTT	CASSPIAGAPLGSTDTQYF